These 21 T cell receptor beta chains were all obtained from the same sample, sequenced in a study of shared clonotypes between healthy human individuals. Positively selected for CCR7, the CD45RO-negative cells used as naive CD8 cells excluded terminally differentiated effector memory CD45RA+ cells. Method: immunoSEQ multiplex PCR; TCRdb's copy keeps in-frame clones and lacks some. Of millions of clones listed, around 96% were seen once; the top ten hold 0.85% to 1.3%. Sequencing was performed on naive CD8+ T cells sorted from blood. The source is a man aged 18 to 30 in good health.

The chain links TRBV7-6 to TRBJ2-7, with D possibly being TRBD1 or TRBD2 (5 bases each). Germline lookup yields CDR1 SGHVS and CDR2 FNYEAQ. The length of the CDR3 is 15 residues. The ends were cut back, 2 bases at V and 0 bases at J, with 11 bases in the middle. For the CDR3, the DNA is TGTGCCAGCAGCTTATGGGGACGGAGCTCCTACGAGCAGTACTTC. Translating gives CASSLWGRSSYEQYF.

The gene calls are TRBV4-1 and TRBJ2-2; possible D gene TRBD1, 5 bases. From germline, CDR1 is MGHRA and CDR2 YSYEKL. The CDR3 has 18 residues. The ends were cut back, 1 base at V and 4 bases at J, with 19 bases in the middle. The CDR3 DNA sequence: TGCGCCAGCAGCCAAGGGGGATTAGGGGAAGAGATCACCGGGGAGCTGTTTTTT. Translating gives CASSQGGLGEEITGELFF.

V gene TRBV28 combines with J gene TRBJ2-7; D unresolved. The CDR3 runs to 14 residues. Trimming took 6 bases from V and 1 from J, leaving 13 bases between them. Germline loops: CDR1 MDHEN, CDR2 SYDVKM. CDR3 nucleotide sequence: TGTGCCAGCAGACTTATAAGCCTATCCTACGAGCAGTACTTC. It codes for CASRLISLSYEQYF. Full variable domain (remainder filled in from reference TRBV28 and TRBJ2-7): DVKVTQSSRYLVKRTGEKVFLECVQDMDHENMFWYRQDPGLGLRLIYFSYDVKMKEKGDIPEGYSVSREKKERFSLILESASTNQTSMYLCASRLISLSYEQYFGPGTRLTVT.

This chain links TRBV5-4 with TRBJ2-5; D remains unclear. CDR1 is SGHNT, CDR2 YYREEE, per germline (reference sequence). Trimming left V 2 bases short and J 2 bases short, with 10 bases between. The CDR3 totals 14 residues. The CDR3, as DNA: TGTGCCAGCAGCTTTCTTGACGGTCAAGAGACCCAGTACTTC. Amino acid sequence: CASSFLDGQETQYF.

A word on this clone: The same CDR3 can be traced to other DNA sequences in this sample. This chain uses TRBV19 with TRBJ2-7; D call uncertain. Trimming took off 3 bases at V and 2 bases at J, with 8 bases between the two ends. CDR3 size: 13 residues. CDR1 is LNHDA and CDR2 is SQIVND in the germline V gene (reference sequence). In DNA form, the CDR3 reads TGTGCCAGTAGTATCGGCGGAACCTACGAGCAGTACTTC. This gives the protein CASSIGGTYEQYF.

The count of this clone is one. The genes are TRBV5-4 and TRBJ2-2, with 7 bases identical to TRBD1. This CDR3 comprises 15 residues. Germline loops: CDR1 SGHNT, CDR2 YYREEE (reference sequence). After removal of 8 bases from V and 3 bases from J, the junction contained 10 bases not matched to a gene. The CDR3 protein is CASTDRVGDTGELFF. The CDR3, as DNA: TGTGCCAGTACAGACAGGGTAGGGGACACCGGGGAGCTGTTTTTT.

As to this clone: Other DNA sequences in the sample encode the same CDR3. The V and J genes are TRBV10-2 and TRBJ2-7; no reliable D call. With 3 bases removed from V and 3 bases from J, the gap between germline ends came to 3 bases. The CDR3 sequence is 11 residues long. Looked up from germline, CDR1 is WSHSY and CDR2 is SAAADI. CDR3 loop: CASSEGYEQYF. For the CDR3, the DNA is TGCGCCAGCAGTGAAGGCTACGAGCAGTACTTC.

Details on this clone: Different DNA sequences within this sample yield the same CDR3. CDR3 sequence: CASSLAVSYEQYF. CDR3 DNA: TGCGCCAGCAGCTTGGCCGTATCCTACGAGCAGTACTTC. The chain links TRBV5-1 to TRBJ2-7; no clear D gene. V lost 0 bases and J 1 base, leaving 5 bases between the germline ends. Germline V gives CDR1 SGHRS, CDR2 YFSETQ. The CDR3 has 13 amino acids.

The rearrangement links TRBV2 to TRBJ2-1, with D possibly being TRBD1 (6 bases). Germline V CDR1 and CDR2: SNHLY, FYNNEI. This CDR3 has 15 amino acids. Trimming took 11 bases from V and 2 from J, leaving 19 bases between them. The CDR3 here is CAHVPSGTPYNEQFF. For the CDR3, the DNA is TGTGCCCACGTTCCATCCGGGACACCCTACAATGAGCAGTTCTTC.

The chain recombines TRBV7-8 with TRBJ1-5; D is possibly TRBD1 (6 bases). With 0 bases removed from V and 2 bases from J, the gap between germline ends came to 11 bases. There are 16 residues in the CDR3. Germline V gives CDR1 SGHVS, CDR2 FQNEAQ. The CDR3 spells CASSLATGTGNQPQHF. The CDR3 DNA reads TGTGCCAGCAGCTTAGCGACAGGTACGGGCAATCAGCCCCAGCATTTT. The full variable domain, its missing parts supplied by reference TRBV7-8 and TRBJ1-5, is GAGVSQSPRYKVAKRGQDVALRCDPISGHVSLFWYQQALGQGPEFLTYFQNEAQLDKSGLPSDRFFAERPEGSVSTLKIQRTQQEDSAVYLCASSLATGTGNQPQHFGDGTRLSIL.

DNA for the CDR3: TGCGCCAGCAGCCAACGCAGGGACTACGAGACCCAGTACTTC. This gives the protein CASSQRRDYETQYF. The J gene is TRBJ2-5, the V gene TRBV4-1; 7 nucleotides align to TRBD2. Trimming at V came to 2 bases and at J to 5 bases, leaving 5 bases not matched to a gene. Germline CDR1 reads MGHRA; CDR2 reads YSYEKL. This CDR3 spans 14 amino acids.

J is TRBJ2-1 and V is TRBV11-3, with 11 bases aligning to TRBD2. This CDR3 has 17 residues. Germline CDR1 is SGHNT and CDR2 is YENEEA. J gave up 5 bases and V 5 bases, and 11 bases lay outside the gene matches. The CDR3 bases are TGTGCCAGCAGCGTCTCCGGGACTAGCGGATGGGACAATGAGCAGTTCTTC. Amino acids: CASSVSGTSGWDNEQFF. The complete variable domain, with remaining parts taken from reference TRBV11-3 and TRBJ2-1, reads EAGVVQSPRYKIIEKKQPVAFWCNPISGHNTLYWYLQNLGQGPELLIRYENEEAVDDSQLPKDRFSAERLKGVDSTLKIQPAELGDSAVYLCASSVSGTSGWDNEQFFGPGTRLTVL.

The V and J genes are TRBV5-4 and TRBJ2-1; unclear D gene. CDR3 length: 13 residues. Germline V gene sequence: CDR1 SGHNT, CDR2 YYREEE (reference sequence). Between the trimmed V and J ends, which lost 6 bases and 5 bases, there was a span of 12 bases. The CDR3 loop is CASTLKRDNEQFF. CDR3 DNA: TGTGCCAGCACCTTAAAAAGGGACAATGAGCAGTTCTTC.

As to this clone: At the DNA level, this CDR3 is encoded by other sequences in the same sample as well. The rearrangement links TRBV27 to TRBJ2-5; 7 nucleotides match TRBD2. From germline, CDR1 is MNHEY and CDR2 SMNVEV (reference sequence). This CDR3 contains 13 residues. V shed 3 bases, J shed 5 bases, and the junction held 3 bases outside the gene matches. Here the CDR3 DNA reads TGTGCCAGCAGTTTGGGAGGGGTCGAGACCCAGTACTTC. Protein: CASSLGGVETQYF.

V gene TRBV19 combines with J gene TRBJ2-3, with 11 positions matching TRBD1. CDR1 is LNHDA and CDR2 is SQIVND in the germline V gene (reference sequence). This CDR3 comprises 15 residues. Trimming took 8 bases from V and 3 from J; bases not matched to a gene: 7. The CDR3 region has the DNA TGTGCCAGTGATCCGGGACAGGGGGTGACAGATACGCAGTATTTT. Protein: CASDPGQGVTDTQYF.

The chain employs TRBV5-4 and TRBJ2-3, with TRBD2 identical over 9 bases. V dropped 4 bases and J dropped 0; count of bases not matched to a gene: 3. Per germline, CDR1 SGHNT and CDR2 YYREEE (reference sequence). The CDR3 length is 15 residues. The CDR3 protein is CASSPGLASTDTQYF. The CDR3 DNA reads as TGTGCCAGCAGCCCCGGACTAGCGAGCACAGATACGCAGTATTTT.

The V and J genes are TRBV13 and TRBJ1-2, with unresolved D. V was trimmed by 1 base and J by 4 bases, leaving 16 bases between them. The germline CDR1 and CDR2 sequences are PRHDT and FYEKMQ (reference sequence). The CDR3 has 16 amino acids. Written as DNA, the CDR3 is TGTGCCAGCAGCTTAGTAGGCCGGGAGACGGCCTATGGCTACACCTTC. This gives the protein CASSLVGRETAYGYTF. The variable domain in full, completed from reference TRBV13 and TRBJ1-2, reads AAGVIQSPRHLIKEKRETATLKCYPIPRHDTVYWYQQGPGQDPQFLISFYEKMQSDKGSIPDRFSAQQFSDYHSELNMSSLELGDSALYFCASSLVGRETAYGYTFGSGTRLTVV.

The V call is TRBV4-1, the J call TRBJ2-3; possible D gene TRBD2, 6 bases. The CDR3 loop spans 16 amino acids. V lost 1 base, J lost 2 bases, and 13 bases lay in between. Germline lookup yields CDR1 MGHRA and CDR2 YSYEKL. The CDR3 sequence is CASSQVGLRSTDTQYF. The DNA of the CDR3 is TGCGCCAGCAGCCAAGTGGGACTGAGGTCCACAGATACGCAGTATTTT.

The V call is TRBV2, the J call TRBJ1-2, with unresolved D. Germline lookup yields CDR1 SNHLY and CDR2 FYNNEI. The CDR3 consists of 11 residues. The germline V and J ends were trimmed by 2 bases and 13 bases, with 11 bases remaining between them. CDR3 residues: CASSESDISTF. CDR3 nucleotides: TGTGCCAGCAGTGAAAGCGATATATCCACCTTC.

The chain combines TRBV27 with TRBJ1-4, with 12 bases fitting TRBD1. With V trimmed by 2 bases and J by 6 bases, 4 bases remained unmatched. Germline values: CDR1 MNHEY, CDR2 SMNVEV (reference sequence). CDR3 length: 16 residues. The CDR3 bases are TGTGCCAGCAGTTTAGAGGGGACAGGGGGCTATGAAAAACTGTTTTTT. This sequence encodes CASSLEGTGGYEKLFF.

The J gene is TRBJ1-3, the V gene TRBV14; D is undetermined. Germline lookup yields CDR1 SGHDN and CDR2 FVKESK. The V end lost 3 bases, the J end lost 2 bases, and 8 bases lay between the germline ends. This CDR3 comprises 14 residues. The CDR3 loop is CASSQGGAGNTIYF. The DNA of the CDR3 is TGTGCCAGCAGCCAGGGCGGGGCTGGAAACACCATATATTTT.